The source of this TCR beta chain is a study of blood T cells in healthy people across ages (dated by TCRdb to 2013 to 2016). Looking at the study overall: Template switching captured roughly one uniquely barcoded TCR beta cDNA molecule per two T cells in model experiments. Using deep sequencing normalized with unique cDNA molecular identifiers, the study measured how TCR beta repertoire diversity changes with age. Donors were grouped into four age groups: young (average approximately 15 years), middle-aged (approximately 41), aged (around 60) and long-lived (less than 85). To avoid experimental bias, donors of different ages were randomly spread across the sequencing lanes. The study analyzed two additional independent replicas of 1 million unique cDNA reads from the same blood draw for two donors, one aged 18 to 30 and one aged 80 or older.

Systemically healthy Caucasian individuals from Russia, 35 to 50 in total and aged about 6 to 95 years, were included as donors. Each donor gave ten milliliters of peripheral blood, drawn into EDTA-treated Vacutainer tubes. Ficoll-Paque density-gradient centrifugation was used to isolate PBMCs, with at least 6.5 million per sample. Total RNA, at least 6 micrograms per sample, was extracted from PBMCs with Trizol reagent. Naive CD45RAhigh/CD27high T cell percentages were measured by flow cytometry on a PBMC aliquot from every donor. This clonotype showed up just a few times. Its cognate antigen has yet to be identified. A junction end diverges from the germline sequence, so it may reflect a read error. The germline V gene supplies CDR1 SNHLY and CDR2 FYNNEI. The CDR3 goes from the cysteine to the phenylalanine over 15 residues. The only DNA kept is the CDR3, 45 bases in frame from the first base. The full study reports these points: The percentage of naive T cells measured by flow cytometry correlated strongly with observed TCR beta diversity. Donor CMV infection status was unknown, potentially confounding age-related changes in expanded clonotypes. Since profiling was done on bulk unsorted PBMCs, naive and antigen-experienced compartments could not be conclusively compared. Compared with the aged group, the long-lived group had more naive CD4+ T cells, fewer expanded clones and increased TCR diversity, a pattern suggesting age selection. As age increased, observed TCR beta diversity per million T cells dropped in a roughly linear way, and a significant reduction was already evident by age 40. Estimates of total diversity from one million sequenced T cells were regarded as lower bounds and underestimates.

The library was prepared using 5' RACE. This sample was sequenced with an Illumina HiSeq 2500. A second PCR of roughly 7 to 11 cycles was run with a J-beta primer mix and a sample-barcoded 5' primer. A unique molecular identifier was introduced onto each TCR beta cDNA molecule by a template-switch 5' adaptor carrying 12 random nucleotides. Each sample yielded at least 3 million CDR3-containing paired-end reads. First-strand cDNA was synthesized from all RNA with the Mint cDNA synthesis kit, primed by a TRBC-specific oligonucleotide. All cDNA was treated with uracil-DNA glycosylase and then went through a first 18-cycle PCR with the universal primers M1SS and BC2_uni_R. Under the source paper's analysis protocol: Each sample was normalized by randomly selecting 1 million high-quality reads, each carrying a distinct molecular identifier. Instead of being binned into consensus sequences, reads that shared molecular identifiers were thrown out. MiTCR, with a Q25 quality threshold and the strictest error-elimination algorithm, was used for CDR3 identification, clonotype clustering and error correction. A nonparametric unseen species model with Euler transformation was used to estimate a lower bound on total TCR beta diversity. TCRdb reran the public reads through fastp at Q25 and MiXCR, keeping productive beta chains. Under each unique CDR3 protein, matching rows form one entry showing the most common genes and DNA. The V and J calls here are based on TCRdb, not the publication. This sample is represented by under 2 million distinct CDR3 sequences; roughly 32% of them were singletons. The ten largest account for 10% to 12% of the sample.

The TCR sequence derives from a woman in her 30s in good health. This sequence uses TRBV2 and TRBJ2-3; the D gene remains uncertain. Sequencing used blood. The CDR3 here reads CASGVAKFGTDTRYF. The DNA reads TGTGCCAGCGGAGTGGCGAAGTTTGGCACAGATACGCGGTATTTT.